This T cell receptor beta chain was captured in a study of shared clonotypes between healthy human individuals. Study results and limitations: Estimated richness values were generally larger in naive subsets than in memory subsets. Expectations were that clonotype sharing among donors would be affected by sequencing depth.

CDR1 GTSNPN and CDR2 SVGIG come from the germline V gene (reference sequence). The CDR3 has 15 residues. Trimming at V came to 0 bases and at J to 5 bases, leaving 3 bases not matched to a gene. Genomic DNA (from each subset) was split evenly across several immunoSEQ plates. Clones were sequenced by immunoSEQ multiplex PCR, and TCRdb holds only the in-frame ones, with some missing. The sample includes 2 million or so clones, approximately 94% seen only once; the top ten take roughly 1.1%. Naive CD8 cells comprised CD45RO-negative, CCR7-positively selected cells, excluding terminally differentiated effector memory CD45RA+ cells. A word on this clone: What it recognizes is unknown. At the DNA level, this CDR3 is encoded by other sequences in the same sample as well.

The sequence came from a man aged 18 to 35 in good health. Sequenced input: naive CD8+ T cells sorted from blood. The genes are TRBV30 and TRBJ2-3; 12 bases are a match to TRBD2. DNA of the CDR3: TGTGCCTGGAGTGTACTAGCGGGGGGAGGAGATACGCAGTATTTT. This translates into CAWSVLAGGGDTQYF.